The source of this TCR beta chain is a study of cytomegalovirus exposure and HLA in healthy donors. Study-wide results and limits: CMV serostatus stood as the only immune exposure information on hand. While the bulk of TCR sequences proved rare, some public TCRs turned up in many donors. In a later analysis, several top co-occurrence clusters appeared linked to parvovirus B19, influenza, CMV and Epstein-Barr virus. Reportedly, a later analysis found an Asian-associated ancestry cluster had fewer N-insertions than the roughly 700-donor mean.

In the PCR, 60 Vbeta and 13 Jbeta primers were used. Generated by immunoSEQ multiplex PCR, the TCRdb table keeps only in-frame clones and is missing some. The sample lists around 170,000 clones, 84% occurring once. With regard to this clone: Its antigen is undetermined.

This receptor was identified in a boy aged 2 to 9 in good health and CMV-seronegative. The specimen was PBMCs.

The CDR3 DNA follows: TGTGCCAGCAAGGAGCGGGAGTGGTACGAGCAGTACTTC. Protein product: CASKEREWYEQYF. The chain uses TRBV28 and TRBJ2-7, with TRBD2 matching over 8 bases. CDR3 size: 13 residues. CDR1 MDHEN and CDR2 SYDVKM come from the germline V gene. With 7 bases clipped from V and 4 bases from J, the junction kept 6 bases outside the gene matches.